This T cell receptor beta chain was sequenced for a study of blood T cells in healthy people across ages. This clonotype was observed at least ten times. With 2 bases removed from V and 7 bases from J, the gap between germline ends came to 5 bases. The CDR3 has 11 residues. Germline V lookup: CDR1 SGHTA, CDR2 FQGTGA. PCR was performed a second time for roughly 7 to 12 cycles using a sample-barcoded 5' primer and a J-beta primer mix. Each cDNA molecule was tagged by a template-switch adaptor that had 12 random nucleotides. TCRdb recomputed calls from the 5' RACE reads with MiXCR, one row per CDR3 protein. The sample lists approximately 700,000 distinct CDR3 sequences; 32% were seen once. Each individual donor underwent a draw of roughly 10 milliliters of peripheral blood. In each sample, at least 6.5 million PBMCs were isolated. RNA extraction gave at least 5.5 micrograms of total RNA per sample.

The rearrangement links TRBV7-3 to TRBJ1-2; D possibly corresponds to TRBD1 (5 bases). The specimen sequenced was blood. The TCR comes from a woman aged 80 or over in good health. CDR3 sequence: CASSLQGGYTF. The CDR3 nucleotides are TGTGCCAGCAGCTTACAGGGTGGCTACACCTTC.